The sequence of this T cell receptor (beta chain) was determined in a study of monozygotic twins with inflammatory bowel disease. PCR of TCRalpha and TCRbeta cDNA was nested, with two rounds of about 16 and 10 cycles. TCRdb reprocessed the 5' RACE reads; each CDR3 protein has one entry and no DNA is given. This repertoire includes some 450,000 distinct CDR3 sequences. This CDR3 spans 14 amino acids. Germline values: CDR1 KGHSH, CDR2 LQKENI. Sequencing input: blood. The rearrangement links TRBV18 to TRBJ2-5. The origin of this receptor is a human donor with ulcerative colitis or Crohn's disease, or a healthy co-twin of an affected twin (not recorded which). This chain's CDR3 is CASSPLGVTETQYF.